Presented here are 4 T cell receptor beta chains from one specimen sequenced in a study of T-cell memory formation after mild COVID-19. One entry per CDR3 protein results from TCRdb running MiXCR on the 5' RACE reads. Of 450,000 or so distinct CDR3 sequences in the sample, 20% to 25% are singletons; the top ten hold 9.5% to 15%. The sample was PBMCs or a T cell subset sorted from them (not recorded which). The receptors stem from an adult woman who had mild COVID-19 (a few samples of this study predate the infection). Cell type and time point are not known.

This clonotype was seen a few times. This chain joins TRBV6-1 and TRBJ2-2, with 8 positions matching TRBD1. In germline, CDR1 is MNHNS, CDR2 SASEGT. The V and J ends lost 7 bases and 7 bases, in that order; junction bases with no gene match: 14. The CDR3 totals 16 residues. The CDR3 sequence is CASTHRPRGRIGELFF. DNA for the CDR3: TGTGCCAGCACCCACCGGCCCAGGGGGCGAATCGGGGAGCTGTTTTTT.

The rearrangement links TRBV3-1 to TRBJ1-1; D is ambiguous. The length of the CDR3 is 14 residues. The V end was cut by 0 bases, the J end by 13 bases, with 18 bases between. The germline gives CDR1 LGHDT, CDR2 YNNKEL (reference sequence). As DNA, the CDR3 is TGTGCCAGCAGCCAAGATTCAATCCCGGCCGAGGGTTTCTTT. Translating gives CASSQDSIPAEGFF. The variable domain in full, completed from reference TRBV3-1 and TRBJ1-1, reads DTAVSQTPKYLVTQMGNDKSIKCEQNLGHDTMYWYKQDSKKFLKIMFSYNNKELIINETVPNRFSPKSPDKAHLNLHINSLELGDSAVYFCASSQDSIPAEGFFGQGTRLTVV.

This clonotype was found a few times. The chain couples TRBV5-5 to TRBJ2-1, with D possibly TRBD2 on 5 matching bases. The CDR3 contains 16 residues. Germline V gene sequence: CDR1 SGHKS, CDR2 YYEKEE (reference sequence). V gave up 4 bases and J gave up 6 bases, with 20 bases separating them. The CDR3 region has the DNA TGTGCCAGCAGCAAACCCGACGAAGTTCGGGGCAATGAGCAGTTCTTC. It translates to CASSKPDEVRGNEQFF.

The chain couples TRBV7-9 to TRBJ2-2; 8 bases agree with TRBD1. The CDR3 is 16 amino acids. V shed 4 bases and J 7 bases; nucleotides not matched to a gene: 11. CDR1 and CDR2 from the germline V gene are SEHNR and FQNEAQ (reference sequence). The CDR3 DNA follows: TGTGCCAGCAGCTCCTCCGGGACAGGCTTAATCGGGGAGCTGTTTTTT. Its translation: CASSSSGTGLIGELFF.